This T cell receptor beta chain is from a study of cytomegalovirus exposure and HLA in healthy donors. As for the study in general: Unique TCR beta sequences numbering approximately 120 million came from about 179 million T cells in an earlier analysis. Study conclusions and caveats: It was shown in a later analysis that HLA-associated TCR beta chains were more clonally expanded than other, equally common chains. There were several of the most significant clusters that appeared linked to common viral pathogens in a later analysis.

V was clipped by 4 bases and J by 4 bases; unmatched bases: 3. This CDR3 has 16 residues. The germline CDR1 and CDR2 sequences are MNHEY and SVGAGI. Healthy people donating bone marrow made up the donors. Amplification used 60 Vbeta primers and 13 Jbeta primers. Repertoires were generated with immunoSEQ multiplex PCR, while TCRdb's copy carries only in-frame clones and drops some. This sample has around 79,000 clones, with around 70% found just once. With regard to this clone: The antigen is undetermined.

The TCR originated in a woman aged 40 to 55 in good health and CMV-seropositive. Sequencing input: PBMCs. The V call is TRBV6-5, the J call TRBJ2-3; 15 nucleotides match TRBD2. The CDR3 DNA reads TGTGCCAGCAGTTCGGGACTAGCGGGAGGTGCAGATACGCAGTATTTT. Translation gives CASSSGLAGGADTQYF.